This passage covers 8 T cell receptor beta chains from one sample sequenced in a study of cytomegalovirus exposure and HLA in healthy donors. TCRdb keeps only in-frame clones here, not all; method: immunoSEQ multiplex PCR. The table lists 100,000 to 150,000 clones, approximately 89% of them singletons. The sample consisted of PBMCs. The receptors come from a young woman in good health and CMV-seronegative.

This clone was observed a few times. The chain is built from TRBV9 and TRBJ2-7, with TRBD2 matching over 11 bases. From germline, CDR1 is SGDLS and CDR2 YYNGEE. The CDR3 is 15 residues long. V lost 3 bases and J lost 5; bases outside the gene matches: 7. This chain's CDR3 is CASSASPTSGNEQYF. The DNA for the CDR3 is TGTGCCAGCAGCGCATCTCCGACTAGCGGGAACGAGCAGTACTTC.

The chain is built from TRBV2 and TRBJ2-7; 10 bases map to TRBD1. Germline V gene sequence: CDR1 SNHLY, CDR2 FYNNEI. The CDR3 runs 14 residues. CDR3: CASREGTGAYEQYV. The CDR3 coding sequence is TGTGCCAGCAGGGAAGGGACAGGGGCCTACGAGCAGTACGTC.

This sequence joins TRBV28 and TRBJ1-1; the match to TRBD1 covers 8 bases. Germline CDR1 MDHEN, CDR2 SYDVKM. This CDR3 is 16 amino acids long. V dropped 6 bases and J dropped 0; count of bases not matched to a gene: 9. CDR3 region: CASSLRTGPMNTEAFF. The CDR3 DNA sequence: TGTGCCAGCAGCTTGAGGACAGGGCCCATGAACACTGAAGCTTTCTTT.

The chain is built from TRBV28 and TRBJ2-3; 8 positions match TRBD2. This CDR3 is 17 amino acids long. CDR1 is MDHEN and CDR2 is SYDVKM in the germline V gene. Germline trimming cut 3 bases from V and 3 bases from J; bases unmatched to any gene: 11. CDR3 sequence: CASSFFPRGGRTDTQYF. The CDR3 region has the DNA TGTGCCAGCAGTTTTTTCCCCCGGGGGGGTCGGACAGATACGCAGTATTTT. The whole variable domain, filled in from reference TRBV28 and TRBJ2-3, reads DVKVTQSSRYLVKRTGEKVFLECVQDMDHENMFWYRQDPGLGLRLIYFSYDVKMKEKGDIPEGYSVSREKKERFSLILESASTNQTSMYLCASSFFPRGGRTDTQYFGPGTRLTVL.

V is TRBV9 and J is TRBJ2-1; D gene uncertain. The V gene lost 6 bases and the J gene lost 4 bases, with 14 bases spanning the gap. Germline assignment: CDR1 SGDLS and CDR2 YYNGEE. The CDR3 is made up of 14 amino acids. CDR3 residues: CASTPDSLYNEQFF. The CDR3 nucleotides are TGTGCCAGCACCCCAGACTCCCTTTACAATGAGCAGTTCTTC. Supplemented by reference TRBV9 and TRBJ2-1, the full variable domain reads DSGVTQTPKHLITATGQRVTLRCSPRSGDLSVYWYQQSLDQGLQFLIQYYNGEERAKGNILERFSAQQFPDLHSELNLSSLELGDSALYFCASTPDSLYNEQFFGPGTRLTVL.

V gene TRBV7-9 combines with J gene TRBJ1-1, with 9 bases matching TRBD1. Trimming at V came to 5 bases and at J to 6 bases, leaving 7 bases not matched to a gene. The CDR3 spans 14 residues. Germline V lookup: CDR1 SEHNR, CDR2 FQNEAQ (reference sequence). The CDR3 here is CASSPTGGTAEAFF. The CDR3 DNA reads TGTGCCAGCAGCCCAACAGGGGGCACCGCTGAAGCTTTCTTT.

The J gene is TRBJ2-1, the V gene TRBV7-9, with 7 bases lining up with TRBD2. V was pared by 3 bases and J by 4 bases, with 9 bases of the junction left unmatched. The CDR3 loop spans 16 amino acids. The germline gives CDR1 SEHNR, CDR2 FQNEAQ (reference sequence). The CDR3 nucleotides read TGTGCCAGCAGCTTTCAGACTAGCATCGGATACAATGAGCAGTTCTTC. It translates to CASSFQTSIGYNEQFF.

The chain carries TRBV30 and TRBJ2-7; the match to TRBD2 covers 7 bases. The CDR3 totals 13 residues. Per germline, CDR1 GTSNPN and CDR2 SVGIG (reference sequence). DNA of the CDR3: TGTGCTGCATGGGGCGGGAGATCTTACGAGCAGTACTTC. This codes for CAAWGGRSYEQYF.